Sequencing of this T cell receptor (beta chain) was carried out in a study of blood T cells in healthy people across ages. Study-level findings and limits: While age rose, TCR beta diversity per million T cells dropped in a roughly linear way. Aged donors had fewer naive CD4+ cells and lower diversity than long-lived donors. Naive and antigen-experienced cells were not separated, limiting conclusive comparison.

This clonotype was observed at least ten times. Its antigen is still unknown. Primed by a sample-barcoded 5' primer and a J-beta primer mix, a second PCR proceeded for about 6 to 11 cycles. TCRdb independently ran MiXCR on the 5' RACE reads; one entry per CDR3 protein. The sample lists approximately 820,000 distinct CDR3 sequences, around two fifths occurring once. Trimming shortened V by 1 base and J by 5 bases, and 11 bases separated the two germline ends. Germline CDR1 is SQVTM and CDR2 is ANQGSEA. This CDR3 has 13 residues. Material: blood. The chain has TRBV29-1 and TRBJ1-2, with D possibly being TRBD1 (5 bases). The TCR sequence derives from a man aged 55-75 years in good health. CDR3 sequence reads: CSVEGGARYGYTF. CDR3 nucleotide sequence: TGCAGCGTTGAAGGCGGGGCTCGATATGGCTACACCTTC.